A single sample is the source of the 28 T cell receptor beta chains below, sequenced in a study of Graves' ophthalmopathy and Graves' hyperthyroidism. TCR beta CDR3 regions were amplified from RNA transcripts. RT-PCR in the first round used HTBI primers; a second-round multiplex PCR followed. TCRdb analysed the multiplex PCR reads with MiXCR anew, one entry per CDR3 protein. The sample shows 350,000 to 450,000 distinct CDR3 sequences, approximately 16% of them seen only once. The sample consisted of peripheral blood. All receptors come from a woman under 30 with Graves' ophthalmopathy.

This clonotype was recorded many times. V gene TRBV2 combines with J gene TRBJ2-7, with D possibly matching TRBD2 (5 bases). Trimming shortened V by 10 bases and J by 6 bases, and 22 bases separated the two germline ends. Germline CDR1 SNHLY, CDR2 FYNNEI. This CDR3 region has 14 residues. The CDR3 sequence: CAIIRSGKRAEQYF. For the CDR3, the DNA is TGTGCCATTATTAGGAGCGGAAAGAGGGCCGAGCAGTACTTC.

This clonotype was counted at least ten times. The chain combines TRBV19 with TRBJ1-1; possible D gene TRBD1, 5 bases. Germline values: CDR1 LNHDA, CDR2 SQIVND (reference sequence). Trimming cost V 3 bases and J 0 bases, with 11 bases left between them. The CDR3 loop spans 15 amino acids. Written as DNA, the CDR3 is TGTGCCAGTAGTATGGGGGTCGGAATGAACACTGAAGCTTTCTTT. Its protein product is CASSMGVGMNTEAFF.

This clonotype was seen ten or more times. The J gene is TRBJ2-2, the V gene TRBV28; D ambiguous. Germline CDR1 reads MDHEN; CDR2 reads SYDVKM. V was pared by 5 bases and J by 5 bases, with 18 bases between. CDR3 size: 16 residues. CDR3 in amino acids: CASSLSSGGATGELFF. CDR3 nucleotides: TGTGCCAGCAGTCTCTCCTCTGGTGGCGCAACCGGGGAGCTGTTTTTT.

This clonotype was found many times. This chain uses TRBV19 with TRBJ1-6; D ambiguous. Germline V lookup: CDR1 LNHDA, CDR2 SQIVND (reference sequence). The V and J ends lost 4 bases and 5 bases respectively, with 3 bases between them. The CDR3 sequence is 12 residues long. The CDR3 loop reads CASSTDNSPLHF. Here the CDR3 DNA reads TGTGCCAGTAGTACGGATAATTCACCCCTCCACTTT.

In its sample, this clonotype was seen many times. V usage is TRBV27 and J usage is TRBJ2-2; the match to TRBD2 covers 7 bases. The J segment lost 6 bases and the V segment lost 6 bases, leaving 13 bases of the junction unmatched. The CDR3 sequence is 16 residues long. The germline gives CDR1 MNHEY, CDR2 SMNVEV (reference sequence). CDR3 loop: CASSIGVAGESGELFF. The CDR3 DNA sequence: TGTGCCAGCAGCATAGGTGTGGCGGGAGAATCCGGGGAGCTGTTTTTT.

In this sample, this clonotype turned up many times. The CDR3 DNA sequence: TGTGCCAGCAGCCGCGGGACGAAGACCTACGAGCAGTACTTC. Its protein is CASSRGTKTYEQYF. This sequence joins TRBV11-2 and TRBJ2-7; possible D gene TRBD2, 6 bases. Trimming shortened V by 5 bases and J by 2 bases, and 13 bases separated the two germline ends. This CDR3 has 14 amino acids. Germline V gene lookup returns CDR1 SGHAT and CDR2 FQNNGV.

This clonotype was seen ten or more times. The rearrangement uses TRBV28 and TRBJ2-1, with TRBD2 matching 15 bases. This CDR3 has 20 residues. Germline CDR1 and CDR2: MDHEN and SYDVKM. The ends lost 2 bases at V and 10 bases at J; junction bases unmatched: 18. The CDR3 nucleotides read TGTGCCAGCAGTTTAGGCAGCCTCTTAGGACTAGCGGGGGGGCCCAGAGAGCAGTTCTTC. It specifies CASSLGSLLGLAGGPREQFF.

Details on this clonotype: At one boundary the junction diverges from the germline segment, which might be a read error. CDR3 DNA sequence: TGTGCTAGTGGGGTAAACGGGAGGGCTGTATTT. As protein: CASGVNGRAVF. V and J are TRBV12-5 and TRBJ1-1; D gene ambiguous. The CDR3 spans 11 residues. Per the germline V gene, CDR1 is LGHNT and CDR2 is FRNRAP.

This clonotype was recorded many times. The chain couples TRBV12-3 or TRBV12-4 to TRBJ1-6, with D unresolved. V dropped 3 bases and J dropped 10 bases, with 10 bases sitting between them. The CDR3 has 13 residues. This CDR3 reads CASSLEDMSPLHF. CDR3 nucleotides: TGTGCCAGCAGTTTGGAGGATATGTCACCCCTCCACTTT.

Many counts were recorded for this clonotype. The J gene is TRBJ2-2, the V gene TRBV2; 9 bases are shared with TRBD2. V dropped 7 bases and J dropped 7; count of bases not matched to a gene: 7. CDR1 SNHLY and CDR2 FYNNEI come from the germline V gene. CDR3 length: 14 amino acids. The CDR3 loop reads CASKGLAFVGELFF. Here the CDR3 DNA reads TGTGCCAGCAAGGGACTAGCTTTCGTCGGGGAGCTGTTTTTT.

The table lists this clonotype with many counts. The chain joins TRBV6-2 or TRBV6-3 to TRBJ1-5; D ambiguous. There are 17 residues in the CDR3. V was clipped by 0 bases and J by 6 bases, with 18 bases between them. Germline lookup yields CDR1 MNHEY and CDR2 SVGEGT. Here the CDR3 reads CASSYSLSRRAGQPQHF. The DNA for the CDR3 is TGTGCCAGCAGTTACTCGTTATCCAGGCGAGCGGGTCAGCCCCAGCATTTT.

This clonotype was seen ten or more times. The rearrangement uses TRBV18 and TRBJ1-5, with TRBD1 matching 10 bases. Germline CDR1 and CDR2: KGHSH and LQKENI. V lost 6 bases and J lost 3; bases outside the gene matches: 8. The CDR3 contains 16 residues. This CDR3 is CASSLVTGGHNQPQHF. The CDR3 DNA reads as TGTGCCAGCTCCCTCGTGACAGGGGGCCACAATCAGCCCCAGCATTTT.

This clonotype was observed a single time. The J gene is TRBJ1-5, the V gene TRBV12-3 or TRBV12-4; the match to TRBD1 covers 7 bases. Germline trimming cut 6 bases from V and 2 bases from J; bases unmatched to any gene: 7. This CDR3 is 15 amino acids long. The CDR3 sequence is CASSATGDGNQPQHF. For the CDR3, the DNA is TGTGCCAGCAGCGCTACAGGGGATGGCAATCAGCCCCAGCATTTT.

In its sample, this clonotype was seen many times. The chain employs TRBV6-2 or TRBV6-3 and TRBJ2-7, with a weak D call TRBD1 (6 bases). Deletions cut 1 base from V and 4 bases from J, with 23 bases between. This CDR3 is 18 amino acids long. Germline V lookup: CDR1 MNHEY, CDR2 SVGEGT. CDR3 loop: CASSYYPGTPGFHYEQYF. The CDR3 DNA follows: TGTGCCAGCAGTTACTACCCCGGGACACCTGGGTTCCATTACGAGCAGTACTTC.

This clonotype was detected ten times or more. This chain's CDR3 is CATSRDLFYSGQFF. The CDR3 region has the DNA TGTGCCACCAGCAGAGATCTATTTTACTCGGGGCAGTTCTTC. V usage is TRBV15 and J usage is TRBJ2-4; unclear D gene. The J call is in doubt because the DNA end fits TRBJ2-1 better. The CDR3 is 14 residues long. The germline V gene encodes CDR1 LNHNV and CDR2 YYDKDF (reference sequence).

J is TRBJ2-7 and V is TRBV5-4; 8 bases match TRBD2. In germline, CDR1 is SGHNT, CDR2 YYREEE (reference sequence). The CDR3 covers 14 residues. V trimming: 4 bases; J trimming: 4 bases; junction bases outside the gene matches: 7. The CDR3 DNA sequence: TGTGCCAGCAGCCTCACGGGGACTAGTTACGAGCAGTACTTC. It translates to CASSLTGTSYEQYF.

V and J are TRBV28 and TRBJ1-2, with 7 positions matching TRBD1. Germline-derived CDR1 and CDR2 are MDHEN and SYDVKM. The CDR3 extends over 14 amino acids. V gave up 5 bases and J gave up 14 bases; unmatched junction bases: 17. The CDR3 DNA is TGTGCCAGCAGTACCCCTTCGTGGGGACAGACCCAGACCTTC. This translates into CASSTPSWGQTQTF.

This clonotype was detected ten times or more. V and J are TRBV6-1 and TRBJ2-6; no firm D call. Trimming left V 1 base short and J 2 bases short, with 3 bases between. Germline CDR1 and CDR2: MNHNS and SASEGT. The CDR3 loop spans 14 amino acids. This CDR3 reads CASSEETGANVLTF. CDR3 DNA sequence: TGTGCCAGCAGTGAAGAAACTGGGGCCAACGTCCTGACTTTC.

There are many counts of this clonotype. This sequence joins TRBV4-3 and TRBJ2-7, with D tentatively TRBD2 (6 bases). Trimming removed 2 bases from V and 3 bases from J, with 14 bases in between. Per the germline V gene, CDR1 is LGHNA and CDR2 is YSLEER. This CDR3 region has 15 residues. The CDR3 region is CASSQSLQGGYEQYF. The CDR3 bases are TGCGCCAGCAGCCAATCACTTCAGGGAGGCTACGAGCAGTACTTC.

This clonotype was counted only a few times. J is TRBJ2-5 and V is TRBV7-4; TRBD2 agrees at 10 bases. The V and J ends lost 2 bases and 4 bases, in that order; junction bases with no gene match: 13. The V gene's germline CDR1 is SGHVT and CDR2 SQSDAQ. This CDR3 contains 18 residues. CDR3 in DNA: TGTGCCAGCAGCTTATCTGGACTAGCGGCAAGTTTGATAGAGACCCAGTACTTC. It translates to CASSLSGLAASLIETQYF. Full variable domain (remainder filled in from reference TRBV7-4 and TRBJ2-5): GAGVSQSPRYKVAKRGRDVALRCDSISGHVTLYWYRQTLGQGSEVLTYSQSDAQRDKSGRPSGRFSAERPERSVSTLKIQRTEQGDSAVYLCASSLSGLAASLIETQYFGPGTRLLVL.

This clonotype was seen repeatedly, ten times or more. At one end the junction does not follow the germline gene, possibly because of a read error. The chain is built from TRBV28 and TRBJ1-1; D is uncertain. This CDR3 comprises 14 residues. Germline V gene sequence: CDR1 MDHEN, CDR2 SYDVKM. CDR3 in DNA: TGTGCCAACAGTTTATTTACGACGACCACTGAAGCTTTCTTT. Amino acids: CANSLFTTTTEAFF.

Many counts were recorded for this clonotype. The chain carries TRBV6-2 or TRBV6-3 and TRBJ1-5; D uncertain. V was shortened by 6 bases and J by 5 bases, with 17 bases between the two germline ends. In germline, CDR1 is MNHEY, CDR2 SVGEGT. The CDR3 consists of 15 residues. In DNA form, the CDR3 reads TGTGCCAGCAGGGGTATCCGGGGTATGGATCAGCCCCAGCATTTT. This gives the protein CASRGIRGMDQPQHF.

This clonotype has a count of ten or more. The chain couples TRBV11-2 to TRBJ2-2; 12 bases match TRBD1. Germline V gene lookup returns CDR1 SGHAT and CDR2 FQNNGV. This CDR3 is built from 16 residues. The V segment lost 5 bases and the J segment 2 bases; nucleotides outside the gene matches: 3. CDR3 DNA: TGTGCCAGCAGCATGGGACAGGGGGCAAACACCGGGGAGCTGTTTTTT. Its translation: CASSMGQGANTGELFF.

This clonotype was detected ten times or more. The chain recombines TRBV28 with TRBJ1-6; D may be TRBD1 (6 bases). The V gene's germline CDR1 is MDHEN and CDR2 SYDVKM. CDR3 size: 15 residues. Trimming stripped 6 bases from V and 3 bases from J, with 12 bases between. The DNA of the CDR3 is TGTGCCAGCAGCCTTAGACAGGACTATAATTCACCCCTCCACTTT. This gives the protein CASSLRQDYNSPLHF.

This clonotype was observed many times. This rearrangement joins TRBV30 to TRBJ1-1; D not resolved. Germline CDR1 GTSNPN, CDR2 SVGIG (reference sequence). The CDR3 has 16 residues. Trimming took off 6 bases at V and 0 bases at J, with 20 bases between the two ends. CDR3 DNA sequence: TGTGCCTGCATTCCGCTCCAAGGGATCTTGAACACTGAAGCTTTCTTT. The encoded protein is CACIPLQGILNTEAFF.

This clonotype was counted many times. V is TRBV4-1 and J is TRBJ2-2, with D possibly matching TRBD2 (5 bases). V gave up 1 base and J gave up 6 bases, with 21 bases separating them. Germline CDR1 MGHRA, CDR2 YSYEKL. The CDR3 sequence is 18 residues long. In DNA, the CDR3 is TGCGCCAGCAGCCAAGGGAGGTGGCTCGTCCATCGGGCCGGGGAGCTGTTTTTT. Protein product: CASSQGRWLVHRAGELFF.

In this sample, this clonotype turned up many times. As DNA, the CDR3 is TGTGCCAGCAGTCTACAGGGGAAGTTGACTGAAGCTTTCTTT. Translation gives CASSLQGKLTEAFF. V is TRBV6-5 and J is TRBJ1-1; 7 bases are shared with TRBD1. CDR1 and CDR2 from the germline V gene are MNHEY and SVGAGI. V lost 5 bases to trimming and J lost 5 bases; unmatched junction nucleotides: 8. CDR3 length: 14 amino acids.

This clonotype was seen many times. V is TRBV24-1 and J is TRBJ2-2, with D perhaps matching TRBD2 (6 bases). The CDR3 sequence is 15 residues long. With 3 bases removed from V and 4 bases from J, the gap between germline ends came to 11 bases. CDR1 and CDR2 from the germline V gene are KGHDR and SFDVKD. The CDR3 protein is CATSDRRERTGELFF. The DNA for the CDR3 is TGTGCCACCAGTGATAGGAGGGAACGCACCGGGGAGCTGTTTTTT.